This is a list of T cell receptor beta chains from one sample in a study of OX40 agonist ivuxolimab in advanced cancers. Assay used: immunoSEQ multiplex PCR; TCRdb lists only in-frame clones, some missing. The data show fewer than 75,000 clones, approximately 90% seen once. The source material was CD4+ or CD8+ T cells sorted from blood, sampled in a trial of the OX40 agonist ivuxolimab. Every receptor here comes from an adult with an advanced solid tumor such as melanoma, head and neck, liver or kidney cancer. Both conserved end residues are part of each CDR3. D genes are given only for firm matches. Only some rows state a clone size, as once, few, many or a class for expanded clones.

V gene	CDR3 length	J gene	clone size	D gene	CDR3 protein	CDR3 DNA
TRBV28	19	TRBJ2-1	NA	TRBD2	CASSLVSSGRANLRNEQFF	TGTGCCAGCAGTTTAGTTTCTAGCGGGAGGGCTAATCTTCGGAATGAGCAGTTCTTC
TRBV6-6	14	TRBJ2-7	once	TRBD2	CASSYAGLAYEQYF	TGTGCCAGCAGTTACGCCGGACTAGCCTACGAGCAGTACTTC
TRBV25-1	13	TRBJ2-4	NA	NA	CASSQGKGNIQYF	TGTGCCAGCAGTCAAGGGAAAGGGAACATTCAGTACTTC
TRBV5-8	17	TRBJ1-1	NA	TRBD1	CASSFRTGSPLRTEAFF	TGTGCCAGCAGCTTCCGGACAGGTTCTCCTTTAAGAACTGAAGCTTTCTTT
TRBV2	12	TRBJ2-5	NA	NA	CASTPEQETQYF	TGTGCCAGCACACCGGAGCAAGAGACCCAGTACTTC
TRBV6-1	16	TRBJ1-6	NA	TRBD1	CASSVVGQFGNSPLHF	TGTGCCAGCAGTGTAGTGGGACAGTTCGGTAATTCACCCCTCCACTTT
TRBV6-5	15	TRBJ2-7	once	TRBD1	CATLPGTGFSYEQYF	TGTGCCACACTCCCGGGGACAGGGTTCTCCTACGAGCAGTACTTC
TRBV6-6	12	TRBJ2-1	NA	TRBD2	CASRGPTSGLLF	TGTGCCAGCAGGGGACCGACTAGCGGTTTGCTCTTC
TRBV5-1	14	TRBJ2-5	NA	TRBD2	CASSLSSGPETQYF	TGCGCCAGCAGCTTGTCTAGCGGGCCAGAGACCCAGTACTTC
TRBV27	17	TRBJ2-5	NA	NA	CASSPRGHTLARETQYF	TGTGCCAGCAGTCCACGGGGACATACCCTAGCAAGAGAGACCCAGTACTTC